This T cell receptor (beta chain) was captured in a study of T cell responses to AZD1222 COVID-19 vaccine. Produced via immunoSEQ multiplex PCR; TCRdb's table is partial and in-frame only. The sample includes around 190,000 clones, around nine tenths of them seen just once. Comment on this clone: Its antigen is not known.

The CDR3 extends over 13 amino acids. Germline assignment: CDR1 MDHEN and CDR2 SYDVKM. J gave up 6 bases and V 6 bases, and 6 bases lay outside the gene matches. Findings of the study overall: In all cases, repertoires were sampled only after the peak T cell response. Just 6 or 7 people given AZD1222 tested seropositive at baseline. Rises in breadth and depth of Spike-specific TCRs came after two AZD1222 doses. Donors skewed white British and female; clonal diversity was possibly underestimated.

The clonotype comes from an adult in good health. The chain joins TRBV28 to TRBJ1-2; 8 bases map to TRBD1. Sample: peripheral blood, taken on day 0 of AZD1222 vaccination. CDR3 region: CASSSTGGNGYTF. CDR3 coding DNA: TGTGCCAGCAGCTCTACAGGGGGAAATGGCTACACCTTC.